The 23 T cell receptor beta chains in this list originate from one sample, sequenced in a study of blood T cell repertoires in COVID-19. Profiling relied on immunoSEQ multiplex PCR, and the TCRdb table lists in-frame clones only, not all of them. The sample includes more than 90,000 clones, approximately 80% of them seen just once. The specimen sequenced was peripheral blood. The receptors derive from a woman in her 70s with acute or convalescent COVID-19.

CDR3 DNA: TGCAGCGCGGAACAGGGTTCAGCTTTCTTT. Amino acids: CSAEQGSAFF. The J gene is TRBJ1-1, the V gene TRBV29-1, with D possibly TRBD1 on 6 matching bases. V was clipped by 7 bases and J by 10 bases, with 13 bases between them. Per the germline V gene, CDR1 is SQVTM and CDR2 is ANQGSEA. CDR3 size: 10 residues.

The rearrangement links TRBV23-1 to TRBJ2-7, with D maybe TRBD2 (5 bases). TRBV23-1 is an open reading frame, and its role is uncertain. The CDR3 covers 17 residues. Trimming took 2 bases from V and 2 from J, leaving 19 bases between them. Here the CDR3 reads CASSQEVEGGPTYEQYF. The CDR3 coding sequence is TGCGCCAGCAGTCAAGAAGTTGAGGGCGGTCCCACCTACGAGCAGTACTTC.

The chain joins TRBV19 to TRBJ1-2, with D unresolved. The CDR3 runs to 14 residues. Germline CDR1 is LNHDA and CDR2 is SQIVND (reference sequence). V was trimmed by 0 bases and J by 4 bases, leaving 9 bases between them. Here the CDR3 DNA reads TGTGCCAGTAGTATAGATCGTAGCAGCTATGGCTACACCTTC. It specifies CASSIDRSSYGYTF.

The gene calls are TRBV7-9 and TRBJ1-4, with D uncertain. Trimming removed 5 bases from V and 2 bases from J, with 12 bases in between. The germline V gene encodes CDR1 SEHNR and CDR2 FQNEAQ (reference sequence). This CDR3 comprises 15 residues. The CDR3 is CASSLGLSTNEKLFF. The CDR3 nucleotides read TGTGCCAGCAGCCTAGGACTCTCTACTAATGAAAAACTGTTTTTT.

The CDR3 DNA sequence: TGTGCCAGCAGAAGACTAGGCTACGAGCAGTACTTC. It encodes CASRRLGYEQYF. The chain joins TRBV6-5 to TRBJ2-7; D is perhaps TRBD2 (6 bases). Germline CDR1 and CDR2: MNHEY and SVGAGI. Trimming pared 6 bases from V and 3 bases from J, leaving 9 bases between. This CDR3 is built from 12 residues.

The V call is TRBV18, the J call TRBJ2-7; D gene uncertain. Germline V gene data show CDR1 as KGHSH and CDR2 as LQKENI. V was cut by 4 bases and J by 2 bases, with 9 bases left in between. This CDR3 is 13 amino acids long. CDR3 in amino acids: CASSRDSAYEQYF. The CDR3 bases are TGTGCCAGCTCACGAGATAGTGCCTACGAGCAGTACTTC.

The genes are TRBV7-9 and TRBJ2-1, with 7 bases that match TRBD2. V lost 0 bases to trimming and J lost 9 bases; unmatched junction nucleotides: 2. CDR1 is SEHNR, CDR2 FQNEAQ, per germline (reference sequence). This CDR3 spans 13 amino acids. The CDR3 is CASSLALAVEQFF. CDR3 nucleotides: TGTGCCAGCAGCTTAGCGCTAGCGGTTGAGCAGTTCTTC.

The chain is built from TRBV6-5 and TRBJ1-5; no reliable D call. Germline CDR1 reads MNHEY; CDR2 reads SVGAGI. The V end was cut by 6 bases, the J end by 4 bases, with 13 bases between. This CDR3 comprises 14 residues. The CDR3 region is CASSPAGWNQPQHF. For the CDR3, the DNA is TGTGCCAGCAGCCCCGCAGGCTGGAATCAGCCCCAGCATTTT.

The V gene is TRBV3-1 (or the pseudogene TRBV3-2), the J gene TRBJ1-2; TRBD1 is a possible D gene (5 bases). V dropped 0 bases and J dropped 13 bases, with 12 bases sitting between them. Per germline, CDR1 LGHDT and CDR2 YNNKEL (reference sequence). The CDR3 is 12 residues long. The CDR3 coding sequence is TGTGCCAGCAGCCAAGATGCCAGGGCCCCCACCTTC. It encodes CASSQDARAPTF.

V usage is TRBV7-9 and J usage is TRBJ2-3, with no clear D. The V gene lost 5 bases and the J gene lost 2 bases, with 5 bases spanning the gap. The CDR3 covers 12 residues. Germline-derived CDR1 and CDR2 are SEHNR and FQNEAQ (reference sequence). CDR3 nucleotides: TGTGCCAGCAGCCCCTACACAGATACGCAGTATTTT. It translates to CASSPYTDTQYF.

The chain recombines TRBV28 with TRBJ2-1, with a tentative D call TRBD1 (5 bases). The CDR3 length is 16 residues. Per germline, CDR1 MDHEN and CDR2 SYDVKM. V lost 2 bases and J lost 4, with 15 bases in between. Here the CDR3 DNA reads TGTGCCAGCAGTTTACAGGCCAGGGCTCCATACAATGAGCAGTTCTTC. It is translated as CASSLQARAPYNEQFF.

This chain joins TRBV9 and TRBJ1-1, with TRBD1 matching over 8 bases. Losses at the gene ends were 0 bases for V and 3 bases for J; bases not matched to a gene: 4. This CDR3 is 15 amino acids long. In germline, CDR1 is SGDLS, CDR2 YYNGEE. CDR3 protein: CASSVEAGGYTEAFF. DNA of the CDR3: TGTGCCAGCAGCGTAGAGGCAGGGGGCTACACTGAAGCTTTCTTT.

This clone occurred once. This rearrangement joins TRBV7-7 to TRBJ2-2; maybe TRBD2 (6 bases). In germline, CDR1 is SSHAT, CDR2 FNYEAQ (reference sequence). The CDR3 contains 14 residues. Trimming removed 5 bases from V and 3 bases from J, with 10 bases in between. The CDR3 protein is CASSPWGDTGELFF. CDR3 sequence (DNA): TGTGCCAGCAGCCCCTGGGGGGACACCGGGGAGCTGTTTTTT. The complete variable domain, with remaining parts taken from reference TRBV7-7 and TRBJ2-2, reads GAGVSQSPRYKVTKRGQDVTLRCDPISSHATLYWYQQALGQGPEFLTYFNYEAQPDKSGLPSDRFSAERPEGSISTLTIQRTEQRDSAMYRCASSPWGDTGELFFGEGSRLTVL.

J is TRBJ1-1 and V is TRBV10-1, with TRBD1 identical over 8 bases. Per germline, CDR1 WNHNN and CDR2 SYGVQD (reference sequence). Trimming took 11 bases from V and 6 from J; bases not matched to a gene: 17. This CDR3 is 15 amino acids long. CDR3 protein: CAGDGQGLISSEAFF. CDR3 in DNA: TGCGCCGGAGATGGACAGGGCCTTATCAGCTCTGAAGCTTTCTTT.

This chain links TRBV28 with TRBJ2-7, with 7 bases identical to TRBD1. V dropped 5 bases and J dropped 7; count of bases not matched to a gene: 11. Germline CDR1 and CDR2: MDHEN and SYDVKM. This CDR3 is 14 amino acids long. The chain's CDR3 is CASSGTATLREQYF. The DNA for the CDR3 is TGTGCCAGCAGTGGGACAGCTACCCTACGGGAGCAGTACTTC.

This chain uses TRBV2 with TRBJ2-1, with 12 bases identical to TRBD2. The CDR3 has 15 residues. The V and J ends lost 6 bases and 5 bases, in that order; junction bases with no gene match: 5. CDR1 SNHLY and CDR2 FYNNEI come from the germline V gene. The CDR3: CASRRLAGAHNEQFF. The CDR3 DNA reads TGTGCCAGCAGAAGACTAGCGGGGGCACACAATGAGCAGTTCTTC.

The sample holds one count of this clone. The genes are TRBV6-1 and TRBJ1-5; 7 bases map to TRBD1. The germline V gene encodes CDR1 MNHNS and CDR2 SASEGT. The CDR3 loop spans 14 amino acids. V lost 2 bases and J lost 2; bases outside the gene matches: 0. The CDR3 spells CASSEQGGNQPQHF. The CDR3 DNA follows: TGTGCCAGCAGTGAACAGGGGGGCAATCAGCCCCAGCATTTT.

This chain's CDR3 is CASSPVRTGELFF. CDR3 nucleotide sequence: TGTGCCAGTAGCCCCGTGAGGACCGGGGAGCTGTTTTTT. The rearrangement joins TRBV19 to TRBJ2-2; D not resolved. The V gene's germline CDR1 is LNHDA and CDR2 SQIVND (reference sequence). Deletions cut 6 bases from V and 5 bases from J, with 10 bases between. The CDR3 spans 13 residues.

V is TRBV2 and J is TRBJ1-6, with 7 bases lining up with TRBD1. Germline values: CDR1 SNHLY, CDR2 FYNNEI. This CDR3 contains 16 residues. With V trimmed by 6 bases and J by 6 bases, 11 bases remained unmatched. The DNA of the CDR3 is TGTGCCAGCAGGTCGACAGGGAATAACCTTAATTCACCCCTCCACTTT. Residues: CASRSTGNNLNSPLHF.

The rearrangement uses TRBV6-1 and TRBJ2-5; D not certain. With 1 base removed from V and 1 base from J, the gap between germline ends came to 10 bases. The CDR3 contains 15 residues. CDR1 and CDR2 (germline): MNHNS, SASEGT. Written as DNA, the CDR3 is TGTGCCAGCAGTGAAGGAGGCAGCACCCAAGAGACCCAGTACTTC. It specifies CASSEGGSTQETQYF.

This chain joins TRBV5-6 and TRBJ1-5; 7 nucleotides agree with TRBD1. Looked up from germline, CDR1 is SGHDT and CDR2 is YYEEEE. The CDR3 consists of 15 residues. V trimming: 3 bases; J trimming: 5 bases; junction bases outside the gene matches: 8. CDR3 nucleotide sequence: TGTGCCAGCAGCTACAGGGGTATTATAGATCAGCCCCAGCATTTT. It specifies CASSYRGIIDQPQHF.

Regarding this clone: One end of the junction varies from germline; a read error may be responsible. The chain links TRBV6-5 to TRBJ1-2; TRBD1 might be the D (5 bases). This CDR3 is 13 amino acids long. Germline CDR1 reads MNHEY; CDR2 reads SVGAGI. Here the CDR3 DNA reads TGTGCCAGCACCCGGGACGGGGGGTATGGTTACACCTTC. Its translation is CASTRDGGYGYTF.

This rearrangement joins TRBV18 to TRBJ1-1; D unclear. The V end lost 3 bases, the J end lost 0 bases, and 11 bases lay between the germline ends. This CDR3 comprises 15 residues. Germline V gene sequence: CDR1 KGHSH, CDR2 LQKENI. CDR3 in amino acids: CASSPLMAVNTEAFF. CDR3 nucleotide sequence: TGTGCCAGCTCACCTCTCATGGCCGTGAACACTGAAGCTTTCTTT. Together with reference TRBV18 and TRBJ1-1, the CDR3 gives the full variable domain: NAGVMQNPRHLVRRRGQEARLRCSPMKGHSHVYWYRQLPEEGLKFMVYLQKENIIDESGMPKERFSAEFPKEGPSILRIQQVVRGDSAAYFCASSPLMAVNTEAFFGQGTRLTVV.